The next 8 T cell receptor beta chains were all read from a single sample in a study of post-analysis software for immune sequencing data. Study-wide results and caveats: In patients, TRBV5-6, TRBV5-1 and TRBV20-1 belonged to several TRBV segments found more frequently than in controls.

What these receptors recognize is not known. Prepared libraries of TCR beta cDNA carried unique molecular identifiers. One entry per CDR3 protein, called by TCRdb with MiXCR from the PCR reads. The sample lists 700,000 to 900,000 distinct CDR3 sequences, under 60% occurring once. Sequenced input: blood. These receptors originate from a girl aged 5 to 17 with multiple sclerosis.

The chain has TRBV20-1 and TRBJ2-1; 10 bases are a match to TRBD2. CDR1 is DFQATT and CDR2 is SNEGSKA in the germline V gene (reference sequence). Unmatched junction bases numbered 9, after V lost 4 bases and J lost 6 bases. This CDR3 is built from 15 residues. The CDR3 protein is CSAITIAGGFNEQFF. The CDR3, as DNA: TGCAGTGCTATCACCATAGCGGGAGGATTCAATGAGCAGTTCTTC.

V is TRBV14 and J is TRBJ2-3; possibly TRBD1 for D (5 bases). Germline values: CDR1 SGHDN, CDR2 FVKESK. V lost 5 bases and J lost 4, with 16 bases in between. This CDR3 contains 15 residues. CDR3 DNA sequence: TGTGCCAGCAGCGACCAGGGTGGAAGCCCAGATACGCAGTATTTT. This codes for CASSDQGGSPDTQYF.

V gene TRBV7-9 combines with J gene TRBJ2-7; D is uncertain. The end of the DNA fits TRBJ2-4 better, so the J call may be wrong. This CDR3 spans 14 amino acids. Germline CDR1 is SEHNR and CDR2 is FQNEAQ (reference sequence). CDR3 residues: CASTSTGAKNIQYF. The CDR3 nucleotides are TGTGCCAGCACCTCGACCGGAGCAAAAAACATTCAGTACTTC.

The chain has TRBV7-2 and TRBJ2-3; D unresolved. V lost 1 base and J lost 4, with 6 bases in between. CDR1 is SGHTA, CDR2 FQGNSA, per germline. The CDR3 covers 13 residues. The CDR3 region has the DNA TGTGCCAGCAGCTTAGACGGTCCAGATACGCAGTATTTT. Protein product: CASSLDGPDTQYF.

The chain links TRBV29-1 to TRBJ2-4; no reliable D call. The DNA matches TRBJ2-7 better at its end, which makes the J call doubtful. The CDR3 has 12 amino acids. CDR1 and CDR2 from the germline V gene are SQVTM and ANQGSEA. The CDR3 bases are TGCAGCGTTTCCGAACAGCCCTACGAGCAGTACTTC. Protein product: CSVSEQPYEQYF.

V is TRBV7-6 and J is TRBJ2-4; 10 nucleotides agree with TRBD2. This CDR3 contains 16 residues. The J segment lost 8 bases and the V segment lost 1 base, leaving 8 bases of the junction unmatched. From germline, CDR1 is SGHVS and CDR2 FNYEAQ. The CDR3, as DNA: TGTGCCAGCAGCTTAGGAACTAGCGGGGCGGGGGACATTCAGTACTTC. This encodes CASSLGTSGAGDIQYF.

V and J are TRBV19 and TRBJ2-7; 10 bases map to TRBD2. V shed 3 bases and J 0 bases; nucleotides not matched to a gene: 8. Per the germline V gene, CDR1 is LNHDA and CDR2 is SQIVND (reference sequence). The CDR3 is 17 residues long. CDR3 residues: CASSIWTSGRSSYEQYF. The CDR3 DNA reads as TGTGCCAGTAGTATTTGGACTAGCGGAAGGAGCTCCTACGAGCAGTACTTC.

V usage is TRBV7-2 and J usage is TRBJ2-1; 13 bases are a match to TRBD2. CDR3 size: 17 residues. Germline V gives CDR1 SGHTA, CDR2 FQGNSA. Unmatched junction bases numbered 9, after V lost 10 bases and J lost 0 bases. The CDR3 here is CATTLAGGPFSYNEQFF. The CDR3 region has the DNA TGTGCCACCACACTAGCGGGGGGGCCTTTCTCCTACAATGAGCAGTTCTTC.